This TCR beta chain was documented in a study of T-cell reconstitution after alpha-beta-depleted transplantation in children (dated by TCRdb to about 2016). About the full investigation: The study quantitatively tracked T-cell immune reconstitution after TCRalphabeta/CD19-depleted allogeneic hematopoietic cell transplantation in children using TCR repertoire profiling.

The intended sense of this specimen's treatment or condition label: allogeneic hematopoietic cell transplantation with graft depleted of TCRalphabeta T cells and CD19 B cells. TCRalphabeta/CD19-depleted allogeneic hematopoietic cell grafts were given to the transplant recipients, all of whom were children. The library was made by PCR. The sequencer listed for this sample is Illumina HiSeq 2500. TCR library preparation used molecular barcoding, with unique molecular identifiers applied to normalize quantification of the TCRbeta repertoire. Through fastp at Q25 and MiXCR, TCRdb rebuilt clones from the public reads, retaining in-frame beta chains. CDR3 protein duplicates are merged, each entry listing the most common genes and DNA. This sample gives about 980,000 distinct CDR3 sequences in total; roughly 29% of them show up just once. The ten largest clones add up to roughly 30% of the sample. About this clonotype itself: This receptor's antigen is unknown. No clone much larger than this one lies a single base away; base qualities are absent.

The CDR3 contains 15 residues, cysteine and phenylalanine counted. Only the CDR3 portion is preserved as DNA: 45 bases, with reading frame beginning at the first base. CDR1 and CDR2 (MDHEN, SYDVKM) derive from the germline V gene. V trim: 6 bases; J trim: 5 bases; unmatched bases: 12. The full study reports these points: Apparently early alphabetaT-cell count recovery about two months after transplant reportedly relied on only several hundred rapidly expanded clones derived from non-depleted graft cells. Hyperexpanded clone frequencies declined over subsequent months; after one year, T-cell counts and TCRbeta diversity were mostly attributed to newly produced T cells. In some patients, the high TCRbeta diversity seen at day 60 was put down to recipient T cells and intrathymic progenitors that had survived conditioning.

This clonotype was sampled from a boy under three years old who had a stem cell transplant for SCID, so the T cells may come from the graft donor. The input for sequencing was PBMCs, mostly from graft donor cells, taken 360 days after TCRalphabeta/CD19-depleted stem cell transplant. The V gene is TRBV28 and the J gene is TRBJ1-1; 7 central nucleotides agree with TRBD1. At the DNA level, the sequence is TGTGCCAGCAGATCCGACAGGGCTTACGGGACTGAAGCTTTCTTT. It encodes CASRSDRAYGTEAFF.